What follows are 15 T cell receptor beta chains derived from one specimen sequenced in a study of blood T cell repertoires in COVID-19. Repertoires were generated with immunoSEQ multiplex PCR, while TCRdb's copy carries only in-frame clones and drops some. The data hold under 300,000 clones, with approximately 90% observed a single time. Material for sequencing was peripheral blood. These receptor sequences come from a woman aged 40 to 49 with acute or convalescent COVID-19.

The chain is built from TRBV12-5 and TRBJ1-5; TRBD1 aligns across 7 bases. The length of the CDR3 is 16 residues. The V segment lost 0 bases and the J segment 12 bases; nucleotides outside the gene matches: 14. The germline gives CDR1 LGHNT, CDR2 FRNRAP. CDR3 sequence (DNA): TGTGCTAGTGGTTTGGTACTTGAGTCAGGGGGGCCGATCCAGCATTTT. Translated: CASGLVLESGGPIQHF.

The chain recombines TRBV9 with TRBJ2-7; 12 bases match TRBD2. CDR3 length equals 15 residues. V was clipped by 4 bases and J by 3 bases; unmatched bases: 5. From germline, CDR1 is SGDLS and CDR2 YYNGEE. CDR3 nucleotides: TGTGCCAGCAGCCCTACTAGCGGGGGGTACTACGAGCAGTACGTC. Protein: CASSPTSGGYYEQYV.

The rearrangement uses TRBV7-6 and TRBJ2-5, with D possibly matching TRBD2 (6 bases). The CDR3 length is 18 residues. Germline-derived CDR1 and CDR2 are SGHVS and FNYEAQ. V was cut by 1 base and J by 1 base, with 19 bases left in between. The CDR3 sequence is CASSLDFVEGTSQETQYF. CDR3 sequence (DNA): TGTGCCAGCAGCTTAGATTTTGTGGAGGGGACCAGCCAAGAGACCCAGTACTTC.

The CDR3 loop reads CASGSQGQGWEAFF. The CDR3 bases are TGTGCCAGCGGTTCTCAGGGACAGGGTTGGGAAGCTTTCTTT. The chain employs TRBV2 and TRBJ1-1, with 9 positions matching TRBD1. Looked up from germline, CDR1 is SNHLY and CDR2 is FYNNEI. The V gene end was trimmed by 8 bases and the J gene end by 8 bases; junction bases not matched to a gene: 12. The CDR3 spans 14 residues.

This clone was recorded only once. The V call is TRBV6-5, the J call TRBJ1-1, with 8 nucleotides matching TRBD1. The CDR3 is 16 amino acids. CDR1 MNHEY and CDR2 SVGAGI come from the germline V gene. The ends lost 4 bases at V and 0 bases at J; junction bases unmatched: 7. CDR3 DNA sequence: TGTGCCAGCAGTTTTGGGACAGGCCGCATGAACACTGAAGCTTTCTTT. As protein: CASSFGTGRMNTEAFF.

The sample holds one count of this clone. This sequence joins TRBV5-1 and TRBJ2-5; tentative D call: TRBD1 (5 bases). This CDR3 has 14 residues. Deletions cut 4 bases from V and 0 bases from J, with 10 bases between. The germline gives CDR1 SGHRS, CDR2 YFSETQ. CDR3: CASSVPDNQETQYF. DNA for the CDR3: TGCGCCAGCAGCGTCCCGGACAACCAAGAGACCCAGTACTTC.

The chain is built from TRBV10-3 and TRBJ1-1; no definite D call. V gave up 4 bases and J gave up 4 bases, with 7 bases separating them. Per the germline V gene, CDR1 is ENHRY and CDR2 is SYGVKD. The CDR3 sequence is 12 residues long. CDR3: CAISGEGTEAFF. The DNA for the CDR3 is TGTGCCATCAGTGGGGAGGGCACTGAAGCTTTCTTT.

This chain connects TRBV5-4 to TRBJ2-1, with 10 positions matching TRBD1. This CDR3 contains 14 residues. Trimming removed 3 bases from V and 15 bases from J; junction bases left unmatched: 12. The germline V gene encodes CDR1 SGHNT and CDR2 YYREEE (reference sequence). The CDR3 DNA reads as TGTGCCAGCAGCTCGCCGGACAGGGGGGCTGAGGGGTTCTTC. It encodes CASSSPDRGAEGFF.

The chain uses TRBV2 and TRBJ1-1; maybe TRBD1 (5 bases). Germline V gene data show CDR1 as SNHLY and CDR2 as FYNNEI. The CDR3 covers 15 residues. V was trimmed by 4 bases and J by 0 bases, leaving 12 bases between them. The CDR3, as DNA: TGTGCCAGCAGTGCCCCAGGGATCGTGAACACTGAAGCTTTCTTT. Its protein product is CASSAPGIVNTEAFF.

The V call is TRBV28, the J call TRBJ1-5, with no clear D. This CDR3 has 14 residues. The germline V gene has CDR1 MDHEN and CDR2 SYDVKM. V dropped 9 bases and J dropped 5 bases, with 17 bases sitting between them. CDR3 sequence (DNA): TGTGCCAGTGGAGGACTTGCACCGTATCAGCCCCAGCATTTT. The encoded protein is CASGGLAPYQPQHF. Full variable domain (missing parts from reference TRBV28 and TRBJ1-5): DVKVTQSSRYLVKRTGEKVFLECVQDMDHENMFWYRQDPGLGLRLIYFSYDVKMKEKGDIPEGYSVSREKKERFSLILESASTNQTSMYLCASGGLAPYQPQHFGDGTRLSIL.

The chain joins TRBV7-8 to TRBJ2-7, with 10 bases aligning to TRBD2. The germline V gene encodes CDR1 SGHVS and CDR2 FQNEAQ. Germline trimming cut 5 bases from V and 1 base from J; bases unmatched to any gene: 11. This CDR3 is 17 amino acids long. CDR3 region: CASSHSGGARFSYEQYV. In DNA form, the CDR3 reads TGTGCCAGCAGCCACAGCGGGGGGGCTAGGTTTTCCTACGAGCAGTACGTC.

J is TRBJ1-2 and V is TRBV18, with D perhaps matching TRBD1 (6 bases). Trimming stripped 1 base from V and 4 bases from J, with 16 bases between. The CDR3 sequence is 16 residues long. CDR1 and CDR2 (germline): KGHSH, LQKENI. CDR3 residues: CASSPQSGRGGYGYTF. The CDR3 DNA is TGTGCCAGCTCACCACAATCGGGCAGGGGCGGCTATGGCTACACCTTC. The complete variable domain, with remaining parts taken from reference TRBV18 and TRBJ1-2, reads NAGVMQNPRHLVRRRGQEARLRCSPMKGHSHVYWYRQLPEEGLKFMVYLQKENIIDESGMPKERFSAEFPKEGPSILRIQQVVRGDSAAYFCASSPQSGRGGYGYTFGSGTRLTVV.

Here the CDR3 reads CAWRDRNNQPQHF. Written as DNA, the CDR3 is TGTGCCTGGAGGGACAGGAACAATCAGCCCCAGCATTTT. The chain has TRBV30 and TRBJ1-5; 7 nucleotides align to TRBD1. Germline trimming cut 3 bases from V and 3 bases from J; bases unmatched to any gene: 2. The CDR3 loop spans 13 amino acids. Germline CDR1 and CDR2: GTSNPN and SVGIG (reference sequence).

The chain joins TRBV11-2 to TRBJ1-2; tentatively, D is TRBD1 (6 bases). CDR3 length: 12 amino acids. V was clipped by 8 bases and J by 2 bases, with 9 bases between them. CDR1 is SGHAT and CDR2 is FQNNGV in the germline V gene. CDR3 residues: CASEDRNYGYTF. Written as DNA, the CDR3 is TGTGCCAGCGAGGACAGAAACTATGGCTACACCTTC.

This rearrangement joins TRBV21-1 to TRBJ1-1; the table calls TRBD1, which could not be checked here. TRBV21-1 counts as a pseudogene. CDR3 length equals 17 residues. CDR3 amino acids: CASSNLRTELRDTEAFF. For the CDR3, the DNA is TGTGCCAGCAGCAATCTGAGAACAGAGCTCAGAGACACTGAAGCTTTCTTT.